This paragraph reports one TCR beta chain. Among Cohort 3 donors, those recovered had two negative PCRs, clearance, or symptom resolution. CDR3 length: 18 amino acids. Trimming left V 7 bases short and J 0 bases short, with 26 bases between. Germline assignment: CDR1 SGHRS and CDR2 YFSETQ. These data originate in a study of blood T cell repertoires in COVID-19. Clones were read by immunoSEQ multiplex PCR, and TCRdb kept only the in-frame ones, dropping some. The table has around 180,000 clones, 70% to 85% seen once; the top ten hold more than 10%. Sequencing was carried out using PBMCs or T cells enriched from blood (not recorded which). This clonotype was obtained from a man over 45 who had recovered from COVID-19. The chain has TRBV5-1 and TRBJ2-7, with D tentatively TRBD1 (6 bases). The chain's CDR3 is CASGLKPAGRGVSYEQYF. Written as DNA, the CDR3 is TGCGCCAGCGGACTTAAACCCGCGGGCAGGGGTGTCTCCTACGAGCAGTACTTC. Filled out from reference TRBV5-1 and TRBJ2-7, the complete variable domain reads KAGVTQTPRYLIKTRGQQVTLSCSPISGHRSVSWYQQTPGQGLQFLFEYFSETQRNKGNFPGRFSGRQFSNSRSEMNVSTLELGDSALYLCASGLKPAGRGVSYEQYFGPGTRLTVT.